This T cell receptor beta chain was observed in a study of cytomegalovirus exposure and HLA in healthy donors. Points from the study as a whole: The authors listed 150 to 200 TCR beta chains as cytomegalovirus-associated. CMV serostatus was the sole immune exposure information available. The majority of CMV-associated TCR beta chains were reported as apparently HLA-restricted in a later analysis.

On this clone itself: No antigen is known for it.

This CDR3 has 16 residues. The germline V gene has CDR1 ENHRY and CDR2 SYGVKD. The V end lost 1 base, the J end lost 3 bases, and 13 bases lay between the germline ends. Both 60 Vbeta primers and 13 Jbeta primers went into the PCR. Original processing notes: Counted up in a later analysis, unique TCR beta chains came to 65 million to 80 million, with about 9.9 million shared. The method was immunoSEQ multiplex PCR; TCRdb's version includes in-frame clones alone and lacks a portion of them. The DNA gave D and trimming, while V, J and clone size come from that table. This listing includes 100,000 or so clones.

The sample consisted of PBMCs. This chain joins TRBV10-3 and TRBJ1-5, with a possible D match to TRBD1 (6 bases). The source of this sequence is a woman under 40 in good health and CMV-seronegative. Here the CDR3 DNA reads TGTGCCATCAGTGAGTTTAACAGGGAATCCAATCAGCCCCAGCATTTT. Translating it yields CAISEFNRESNQPQHF.